The T cell receptor beta chain described here comes from a study of blood T cells in healthy people across ages. The donors, aged roughly 6 to 90, were healthy Caucasians from Russia. Alongside a J-beta primer mix, a sample-barcoded 5' primer served in a second PCR lasting about 7 to 11 cycles. One entry per CDR3 protein results from TCRdb running MiXCR on the 5' RACE reads. The data show about 1,600,000 distinct CDR3 sequences, around 39% seen once. The junction had 6 bases not matched to a gene; V was cut back by 6 bases and J by 3 bases. CDR3 length: 15 amino acids. This receptor was obtained from a woman younger than 35 in good health. The chain recombines TRBV12-3 or TRBV12-4 with TRBJ2-5, with 11 nucleotides matching TRBD2. Sequenced: blood. The CDR3 loop reads CASSHLAGGKETQYF. The CDR3 DNA is TGTGCCAGCAGCCATCTAGCGGGGGGTAAAGAGACCCAGTACTTC.